This passage covers 31 T cell receptor beta chains from one sample sequenced in a study of blood T cell repertoires in COVID-19. Only in-frame clones appear in the TCRdb table, and some are missing; sequencing was by immunoSEQ multiplex PCR. The sample comprises roughly 150,000 clones, 80% to 85% of which are singletons, and roughly 5.6% rests with the top ten. The sample consisted of PBMCs or T cells enriched from blood (not recorded which). These receptors all come from a man between 65 and 79 years old who had been exposed to COVID-19.

The table lists this clone with a few counts. The chain couples TRBV18 to TRBJ1-3; D is perhaps TRBD1 (5 bases). This CDR3 contains 15 residues. The ends were cut back, 2 bases at V and 0 bases at J, with 8 bases in the middle. Germline lookup yields CDR1 KGHSH and CDR2 LQKENI. CDR3 in DNA: TGTGCCAGCTCACCAGGGGCAGCCTCTGGAAACACCATATATTTT. Encoded protein: CASSPGAASGNTIYF.

V gene TRBV28 combines with J gene TRBJ1-6; TRBD1 is a possible D gene (5 bases). The CDR3 has 14 amino acids. Germline V gene sequence: CDR1 MDHEN, CDR2 SYDVKM. V lost 10 bases, J lost 9 bases, and 19 bases lay in between. Here the CDR3 reads CATGGRPPISPLHF. In DNA, the CDR3 is TGTGCCACCGGGGGAAGACCCCCAATTTCACCCCTCCACTTT.

This clone was recorded a few times. The genes are TRBV30 and TRBJ2-4, with a possible D match to TRBD1 (5 bases). V was pared by 3 bases and J by 6 bases, with 18 bases between. The CDR3 is 15 residues long. CDR1 and CDR2 (germline): GTSNPN, SVGIG (reference sequence). CDR3 residues: CAWSWQGWTGNIQYF. The CDR3 nucleotides read TGTGCCTGGAGCTGGCAGGGTTGGACGGGAAACATTCAGTACTTC.

This chain connects TRBV4-3 to TRBJ2-2; TRBD2 agrees at 7 bases. V shed 1 base and J 1 base; nucleotides not matched to a gene: 6. Germline-derived CDR1 and CDR2 are LGHNA and YSLEER. The CDR3 is made up of 17 amino acids. This chain's CDR3 is CASSQASGLLNTGELFF. CDR3 sequence (DNA): TGCGCCAGCAGCCAAGCTTCGGGACTACTGAACACCGGGGAGCTGTTTTTT.

The chain has TRBV5-1 and TRBJ2-1; 7 positions agree with TRBD1. CDR1 is SGHRS and CDR2 is YFSETQ in the germline V gene. CDR3 length equals 16 residues. V trimming: 4 bases; J trimming: 1 base; junction bases outside the gene matches: 8. CDR3: CASSTGTVASYNEQFF. The CDR3 coding sequence is TGCGCCAGCAGCACCGGGACAGTCGCTTCCTACAATGAGCAGTTCTTC.

In its sample, this clone was seen a few times. This chain connects TRBV19 to TRBJ1-2; 9 bases are shared with TRBD1. Per germline, CDR1 LNHDA and CDR2 SQIVND (reference sequence). The CDR3 is 16 amino acids. V dropped 6 bases and J dropped 0; count of bases not matched to a gene: 8. CDR3 bases: TGTGCCAGTAGGATCGGACAGGGGAGGGCTAACTATGGCTACACCTTC. This encodes CASRIGQGRANYGYTF. The full variable domain, its missing parts supplied by reference TRBV19 and TRBJ1-2, is DGGITQSPKYLFRKEGQNVTLSCEQNLNHDAMYWYRQDPGQGLRLIYYSQIVNDFQKGDIAEGYSVSREKKESFPLTVTSAQKNPTAFYLCASRIGQGRANYGYTFGSGTRLTVV.

This rearrangement joins TRBV11-2 to TRBJ2-7, with 8 bases matching TRBD2. V lost 1 base and J lost 0; bases outside the gene matches: 8. Germline V gene sequence: CDR1 SGHAT, CDR2 FQNNGV. CDR3 length: 17 residues. The CDR3 loop is CASSLVPRGGSSYEQYF. The CDR3 DNA follows: TGTGCCAGCAGCTTAGTTCCTCGCGGGGGGAGCTCCTACGAGCAGTACTTC.

The chain uses TRBV7-2 and TRBJ2-7; possible D gene TRBD1, 5 bases. The V end was cut by 2 bases, the J end by 0 bases, with 11 bases between. The CDR3 extends over 15 amino acids. Germline V gives CDR1 SGHTA, CDR2 FQGNSA. The CDR3 spells CASSLQGMSSYEQYF. The CDR3 DNA sequence: TGTGCCAGCAGCTTACAGGGCATGAGCTCCTACGAGCAGTACTTC. Looking up the rest from reference TRBV7-2 and TRBJ2-7 gives the full variable domain: GAGVSQSPSNKVTEKGKDVELRCDPISGHTALYWYRQSLGQGLEFLIYFQGNSAPDKSGLPSDRFSAERTGGSVSTLTIQRTQQEDSAVYLCASSLQGMSSYEQYFGPGTRLTVT.

The chain's CDR3 is CASSLTGAGELFF. CDR3 DNA: TGTGCCAGCAGCCTTACAGGGGCCGGGGAGCTGTTTTTT. The chain recombines TRBV11-3 with TRBJ2-2, with 7 nucleotides matching TRBD1. Trimming cost V 5 bases and J 6 bases; bases outside gene matches: 3. The CDR3 totals 13 residues. The germline V gene has CDR1 SGHNT and CDR2 YENEEA.

The chain has TRBV7-9 and TRBJ1-2; D remains ambiguous. The germline gives CDR1 SEHNR, CDR2 FQNEAQ (reference sequence). The CDR3 is 14 amino acids. The V and J ends lost 5 bases and 8 bases respectively, with 18 bases between them. The CDR3 loop reads CASSPAEGAGGYTF. Here the CDR3 DNA reads TGTGCCAGCAGCCCCGCCGAGGGTGCGGGGGGCTACACCTTC.

V usage is TRBV13 and J usage is TRBJ2-2; no firm D call. The CDR3 is 15 residues long. V was clipped by 5 bases and J by 6 bases, with 16 bases between them. In germline, CDR1 is PRHDT, CDR2 FYEKMQ (reference sequence). This chain's CDR3 is CASSPPREEPGELFF. CDR3 DNA sequence: TGTGCCAGCAGCCCCCCACGCGAAGAACCCGGGGAGCTGTTTTTT.

The rearrangement joins TRBV7-9 to TRBJ1-1, with a possible D match to TRBD1 (6 bases). V was trimmed by 4 bases and J by 8 bases, leaving 14 bases between them. The germline CDR1 and CDR2 sequences are SEHNR and FQNEAQ (reference sequence). This CDR3 has 13 amino acids. The CDR3 is CASSSQGFMEAFF. CDR3 nucleotides: TGTGCCAGCAGCTCACAGGGATTCATGGAAGCTTTCTTT.

The chain has TRBV14 and TRBJ2-5, with 9 bases matching TRBD2. The J segment lost 2 bases and the V segment lost 2 bases, leaving 3 bases of the junction unmatched. The germline V gene encodes CDR1 SGHDN and CDR2 FVKESK. The CDR3 covers 15 residues. CDR3 sequence: CASSQHSGRQETQYF. The CDR3, as DNA: TGTGCCAGCAGCCAACATAGCGGGAGACAAGAGACCCAGTACTTC. The whole variable domain, filled in from reference TRBV14 and TRBJ2-5, reads EAGVTQFPSHSVIEKGQTVTLRCDPISGHDNLYWYRRVMGKEIKFLLHFVKESKQDESGMPNNRFLAERTGGTYSTLKVQPAELEDSGVYFCASSQHSGRQETQYFGPGTRLLVL.

By sample share, this clone is medium-sized. V and J are TRBV19 and TRBJ1-2; 8 bases are shared with TRBD1. V trimming: 3 bases; J trimming: 4 bases; junction bases outside the gene matches: 7. The germline V gene has CDR1 LNHDA and CDR2 SQIVND (reference sequence). CDR3 length: 15 amino acids. CDR3 nucleotide sequence: TGTGCCAGTAGTATCGGACAGGGAGATCCCTATGGCTACACCTTC. Its translation is CASSIGQGDPYGYTF.

This clone was counted between two and nine times. The V call is TRBV19, the J call TRBJ2-3, with a possible D match to TRBD2 (5 bases). Per the germline V gene, CDR1 is LNHDA and CDR2 is SQIVND (reference sequence). The CDR3 is 12 amino acids. The V end was cut by 4 bases, the J end by 9 bases, with 11 bases between. The CDR3 reads CASSRGRETQYF. DNA of the CDR3: TGTGCCAGTAGTAGGGGAAGGGAGACGCAGTATTTT.

The J gene is TRBJ1-2, the V gene TRBV4-3; 8 nucleotides agree with TRBD1. The CDR3 is made up of 16 amino acids. In germline, CDR1 is LGHNA, CDR2 YSLEER. V lost 0 bases to trimming and J lost 4 bases; unmatched junction nucleotides: 7. The CDR3 DNA sequence: TGCGCCAGCAGCCAAGAGATCCAGGGGGCTATCTATGGCTACACCTTC. Its translation: CASSQEIQGAIYGYTF.

The V and J genes are TRBV10-2 and TRBJ2-4; no clear D gene. The V end was cut by 3 bases, the J end by 6 bases, with 9 bases between. Germline V gene data show CDR1 as WSHSY and CDR2 as SAAADI. The CDR3 runs 13 residues. The chain's CDR3 is CASSDNSLNIQYF. CDR3 nucleotide sequence: TGCGCCAGCAGTGACAACAGTTTAAACATTCAGTACTTC.

The V and J genes are TRBV11-2 and TRBJ2-2; D is possibly TRBD2 (5 bases). Trimming left V 5 bases short and J 1 base short, with 14 bases between. Germline V gives CDR1 SGHAT, CDR2 FQNNGV. The CDR3 contains 16 residues. CDR3 nucleotide sequence: TGTGCCAGCAGCCCCCTGGGGAGAGAGAACACCGGGGAGCTGTTTTTT. It yields the protein CASSPLGRENTGELFF.

This chain uses TRBV7-2 with TRBJ2-3; 9 bases are shared with TRBD1. After removal of 3 bases from V and 3 bases from J, the junction contained 7 bases not matched to a gene. In germline, CDR1 is SGHTA, CDR2 FQGNSA. This CDR3 comprises 16 residues. For the CDR3, the DNA is TGTGCCAGCAGCTTCACCGGGACAGGGAGAACAGATACGCAGTATTTT. Residues: CASSFTGTGRTDTQYF.

This clone has just a few counts. The chain links TRBV7-6 to TRBJ2-5; 13 nucleotides agree with TRBD2. CDR3 length equals 15 residues. Germline lookup yields CDR1 SGHVS and CDR2 FNYEAQ. V trimming: 5 bases; J trimming: 4 bases; junction bases outside the gene matches: 4. DNA for the CDR3: TGTGCCAGCAGCCCAGGACTAGCGGGAGTAGAGACCCAGTACTTC. Translated: CASSPGLAGVETQYF.

V usage is TRBV4-3 and J usage is TRBJ2-1; 7 bases fit TRBD1. Trimming cost V 3 bases and J 0 bases; bases outside gene matches: 11. CDR3 length: 18 amino acids. The V gene's germline CDR1 is LGHNA and CDR2 YSLEER. The CDR3 spells CASSQGTGDMSSYNEQFF. The CDR3 bases are TGCGCCAGCAGCCAGGGTACAGGGGATATGAGCTCCTACAATGAGCAGTTCTTC.

This clone is a singleton in its sample. V and J are TRBV5-4 and TRBJ1-6; D is ambiguous. Trimming stripped 0 bases from V and 5 bases from J, with 9 bases between. CDR1 is SGHNT and CDR2 is YYREEE in the germline V gene (reference sequence). The CDR3 totals 15 residues. This chain's CDR3 is CASSLGGNNNSPLHF. The CDR3 nucleotides read TGTGCCAGCAGCTTGGGTGGCAATAATAATTCACCCCTCCACTTT. The whole variable domain, remainder taken from reference TRBV5-4 and TRBJ1-6, is ETGVTQSPTHLIKTRGQQVTLRCSSQSGHNTVSWYQQALGQGPQFIFQYYREEENGRGNFPPRFSGLQFPNYSSELNVNALELDDSALYLCASSLGGNNNSPLHFGNGTRLTVT.

This clone has a single count. The chain joins TRBV10-1 to TRBJ2-3; 9 bases are a match to TRBD2. The J segment lost 3 bases and the V segment lost 9 bases, leaving 7 bases of the junction unmatched. CDR1 WNHNN and CDR2 SYGVQD come from the germline V gene (reference sequence). This CDR3 is 14 amino acids long. The CDR3 region is CASPGLAVTDTQYF. DNA of the CDR3: TGCGCCAGTCCGGGACTAGCCGTAACAGATACGCAGTATTTT.

V is TRBV7-8 and J is TRBJ1-4; TRBD1 might be the D (5 bases). Germline V gene lookup returns CDR1 SGHVS and CDR2 FQNEAQ. The CDR3 is made up of 14 amino acids. The V end lost 4 bases, the J end lost 5 bases, and 11 bases lay between the germline ends. In DNA, the CDR3 is TGTGCCAGCAGCTCGCGGGACGACAATGAAAAACTGTTTTTT. Translating it yields CASSSRDDNEKLFF.

This clone has more than one count but fewer than ten. The J gene is TRBJ2-5, the V gene TRBV19; 11 bases map to TRBD2. There are 18 residues in the CDR3. Germline-derived CDR1 and CDR2 are LNHDA and SQIVND (reference sequence). V dropped 3 bases and J dropped 0; count of bases not matched to a gene: 9. CDR3 bases: TGTGCCAGTAGTATTGAGGGGGTGGGACTAGCGGACCAAGAGACCCAGTACTTC. Amino acid sequence: CASSIEGVGLADQETQYF.

This rearrangement joins TRBV2 to TRBJ2-3; 7 bases line up with TRBD1. Trimming cost V 6 bases and J 1 base; bases outside gene matches: 7. This CDR3 is built from 15 residues. Germline lookup yields CDR1 SNHLY and CDR2 FYNNEI. The CDR3 reads CASRRTGLGTDTQYF. The CDR3 bases are TGTGCCAGCAGAAGGACAGGCCTGGGCACAGATACGCAGTATTTT.

This clone appeared once. V gene TRBV28 combines with J gene TRBJ2-2; D perhaps matches TRBD2 (6 bases). Trimming took 7 bases from V and 5 from J, leaving 17 bases between them. The CDR3 has 15 residues. In germline, CDR1 is MDHEN, CDR2 SYDVKM. The CDR3 coding sequence is TGTGCCAGCATTGCACCATCTGGGGGGACCGGGGAGCTGTTTTTT. Translated: CASIAPSGGTGELFF.

V usage is TRBV5-6 and J usage is TRBJ2-3; D possibly corresponds to TRBD2 (6 bases). Trimming cost V 0 bases and J 5 bases, with 7 bases left between them. The CDR3 loop spans 13 amino acids. Germline CDR1 SGHDT, CDR2 YYEEEE. Here the CDR3 reads CASSLAGVDTQYF. CDR3 coding DNA: TGTGCCAGCAGCTTGGCGGGGGTAGATACGCAGTATTTT.

The chain joins TRBV19 to TRBJ2-1; 7 bases are a match to TRBD1. CDR1 LNHDA and CDR2 SQIVND come from the germline V gene (reference sequence). This CDR3 contains 13 residues. The J segment lost 5 bases and the V segment lost 7 bases, leaving 5 bases of the junction unmatched. The CDR3 sequence: CASKRQGNNEQFF. Here the CDR3 DNA reads TGTGCCAGTAAGAGACAGGGAAACAATGAGCAGTTCTTC.

The chain carries TRBV3-1 (or the pseudogene TRBV3-2) and TRBJ1-2, with TRBD1 matching 7 bases. The CDR3 has 13 residues. With V trimmed by 5 bases and J by 6 bases, 6 bases remained unmatched. Germline assignment: CDR1 LGHDT and CDR2 YNNKEL (reference sequence). The CDR3 sequence: CASSGVGTDGYTF. CDR3 DNA sequence: TGTGCCAGCAGCGGGGTTGGGACAGATGGCTACACCTTC.

V gene TRBV18 combines with J gene TRBJ2-1; 7 bases match TRBD1. From germline, CDR1 is KGHSH and CDR2 LQKENI. The ends lost 5 bases at V and 10 bases at J; junction bases unmatched: 8. The CDR3 runs to 13 residues. CDR3 DNA sequence: TGTGCCAGCTCAACCTCGACAGGGAACGAGCAGTTCTTC. This codes for CASSTSTGNEQFF. The full variable domain, in which reference TRBV18 and TRBJ2-1 provide the parts outside the CDR3, is NAGVMQNPRHLVRRRGQEARLRCSPMKGHSHVYWYRQLPEEGLKFMVYLQKENIIDESGMPKERFSAEFPKEGPSILRIQQVVRGDSAAYFCASSTSTGNEQFFGPGTRLTVL.